This entry lists 32 T cell receptor beta chains sequenced from one sample in a study of cytomegalovirus exposure and HLA in healthy donors. The PCR was carried out with 60 Vbeta primers and 13 Jbeta primers. Repertoires were generated with immunoSEQ multiplex PCR, while TCRdb's copy carries only in-frame clones and drops some. Among fewer than 200,000 clones listed, around 78% were seen once. Input material: PBMCs. The receptors were sampled from a woman aged 25 to 39 in good health and CMV-seropositive.

This sequence joins TRBV15 and TRBJ2-2; D is uncertain. Germline V gene sequence: CDR1 LNHNV, CDR2 YYDKDF (reference sequence). Trimming pared 1 base from V and 5 bases from J, leaving 5 bases between. The CDR3 sequence is 13 residues long. The DNA for the CDR3 is TGTGCCACCAGCAGAGGCGAGACCGGGGAGCTGTTTTTT. Translating it yields CATSRGETGELFF.

This clone came up a few times. This rearrangement joins TRBV14 to TRBJ2-7; 8 nucleotides match TRBD2. The V gene end was trimmed by 4 bases and the J gene end by 3 bases; junction bases not matched to a gene: 8. This CDR3 has 15 residues. Germline V CDR1 and CDR2: SGHDN, FVKESK. The CDR3 coding sequence is TGTGCCAGCAGCCGCTCTAGCGGGCCCCTCTACGAGCAGTACTTC. It translates to CASSRSSGPLYEQYF.

Only one count was recorded for this clone. This rearrangement joins TRBV6-6 to TRBJ2-5; a weak D match, TRBD1 (6 bases). This CDR3 region has 15 residues. Trimming stripped 0 bases from V and 4 bases from J, with 12 bases between. Germline V gene sequence: CDR1 MNHNY, CDR2 SVGAGI (reference sequence). CDR3 loop: CASSYSRGWGETQYF. The CDR3 coding sequence is TGTGCCAGCAGTTACTCGAGGGGGTGGGGAGAGACCCAGTACTTC.

The chain has TRBV28 and TRBJ2-7, with TRBD2 matching 7 bases. V was pared by 6 bases and J by 7 bases, with 12 bases of the junction left unmatched. The CDR3 contains 14 residues. CDR1 and CDR2 (germline): MDHEN, SYDVKM. The CDR3 DNA follows: TGTGCCAGCAGCCAGAGGGGCCTAGCGGAAGAGCAGTACTTC. It is translated as CASSQRGLAEEQYF.

The chain recombines TRBV28 with TRBJ2-2; 8 bases are a match to TRBD2. Germline-derived CDR1 and CDR2 are MDHEN and SYDVKM. The CDR3 loop spans 15 amino acids. The J segment lost 1 base and the V segment lost 6 bases, leaving 4 bases of the junction unmatched. This CDR3 reads CASSRTSMNTGELFF. As DNA, the CDR3 is TGTGCCAGCAGCAGGACTAGCATGAACACCGGGGAGCTGTTTTTT.

This clone was observed a few times. The rearrangement links TRBV5-1 to TRBJ2-2; maybe TRBD2 (6 bases). From germline, CDR1 is SGHRS and CDR2 YFSETQ. V was clipped by 4 bases and J by 3 bases, with 10 bases between them. The CDR3 consists of 14 residues. This CDR3 reads CASSEEGHTGELFF. CDR3 in DNA: TGCGCCAGCAGCGAGGAGGGTCACACCGGGGAGCTGTTTTTT.

J is TRBJ2-4 and V is TRBV30; maybe TRBD2 (7 bases). V was shortened by 3 bases and J by 8 bases, with 26 bases between the two germline ends. The V gene's germline CDR1 is GTSNPN and CDR2 SVGIG (reference sequence). The CDR3 spans 17 residues. The CDR3 coding sequence is TGTGCCTGGAGCGGGGGACAAAGGGGGGGGCCCGGGCACATTCAGTACTTC. Translating gives CAWSGGQRGGPGHIQYF. Full variable domain (outside the CDR3, taken from reference TRBV30 and TRBJ2-4): SQTIHQWPATLVQPVGSPLSLECTVEGTSNPNLYWYRQAAGRGLQLLFYSVGIGQISSEVPQNLSASRPQDRQFILSSKKLLLSDSGFYLCAWSGGQRGGPGHIQYFGAGTRLSVL.

The V and J genes are TRBV9 and TRBJ1-2, with D unresolved. V was pared by 4 bases and J by 7 bases, with 17 bases between. Germline CDR1 is SGDLS and CDR2 is YYNGEE. The CDR3 is 14 residues long. The CDR3 protein is CASSPTRGLGGYTF. The CDR3 DNA is TGTGCCAGCAGCCCCACTCGGGGATTGGGTGGCTACACCTTC.

This sequence joins TRBV6-1 and TRBJ2-7, with D possibly matching TRBD2 (5 bases). CDR1 is MNHNS and CDR2 is SASEGT in the germline V gene. The CDR3 totals 13 residues. Trimming pared 1 base from V and 6 bases from J, leaving 10 bases between. The CDR3 DNA is TGTGCCAGCAGTGAAGTGTCCGAGGGCGAGCAGTACTTC. Translated, it gives CASSEVSEGEQYF.

This rearrangement joins TRBV27 to TRBJ1-6; maybe TRBD1 (6 bases). The CDR3 loop spans 14 amino acids. From germline, CDR1 is MNHEY and CDR2 SMNVEV (reference sequence). V shed 7 bases and J shed 4 bases, with 11 bases lying between them. The CDR3 region has the DNA TGTGCCAGCAACAGGGTCGGGTATAATTCACCCCTCCACTTT. It is translated as CASNRVGYNSPLHF.

In regard to this clone: Relative to the germline gene, one junction end is altered; a read error may explain this. The chain uses TRBV5-1 and TRBJ2-2, with 7 bases fitting TRBD2. CDR3 length: 16 amino acids. From germline, CDR1 is SGHRS and CDR2 YFSETQ. In DNA form, the CDR3 reads TGCGCCAACAGCTTGGCCGGGCGTAGCGGGACCGGGGAGCTGTTTTTT. Protein: CANSLAGRSGTGELFF.

The chain employs TRBV6-5 and TRBJ1-5; weak D call: TRBD1 (5 bases). Germline CDR1 and CDR2: MNHEY and SVGAGI. The V end was cut by 4 bases, the J end by 1 base, with 14 bases between. The CDR3 covers 16 residues. This chain's CDR3 is CASSSFRAGSNQPQHF. CDR3 in DNA: TGTGCCAGCAGTTCTTTCCGGGCAGGGAGCAATCAGCCCCAGCATTTT.

V is TRBV28 and J is TRBJ2-7; D uncertain. V lost 2 bases and J 3 bases, leaving 11 bases between the germline ends. The CDR3 is 14 amino acids. Germline assignment: CDR1 MDHEN and CDR2 SYDVKM. The CDR3 region has the DNA TGTGCCAGCAGTTTAGGGCTCTTGCACTACGAGCAGTACTTC. It encodes CASSLGLLHYEQYF.

This clone has only a few counts. V usage is TRBV27 and J usage is TRBJ2-5; D may be TRBD1 (5 bases). The CDR3 length is 15 residues. The germline V gene encodes CDR1 MNHEY and CDR2 SMNVEV (reference sequence). V was clipped by 5 bases and J by 4 bases, with 17 bases between them. DNA of the CDR3: TGTGCCAGCAGTCCGCAGGGTGGCACGAGAGAGACCCAGTACTTC. Translation: CASSPQGGTRETQYF.

This chain connects TRBV19 to TRBJ2-1; tentative D call: TRBD2 (5 bases). CDR1 and CDR2 (germline): LNHDA, SQIVND (reference sequence). The CDR3 runs 15 residues. With 3 bases removed from V and 3 bases from J, the gap between germline ends came to 12 bases. CDR3: CASSMSLALYNEQFF. As DNA, the CDR3 is TGTGCCAGTAGTATGAGCCTAGCCCTCTACAATGAGCAGTTCTTC.

The chain carries TRBV18 and TRBJ2-3, with a weak D call TRBD2 (6 bases). Per the germline V gene, CDR1 is KGHSH and CDR2 is LQKENI. Trimming cost V 2 bases and J 7 bases, with 13 bases left between them. The CDR3 consists of 14 residues. The CDR3 sequence is CASSPTGVGNTQYF. DNA for the CDR3: TGTGCCAGCTCACCAACGGGAGTGGGTAATACGCAGTATTTT.

The gene calls are TRBV5-1 and TRBJ2-1, with 15 nucleotides matching TRBD2. Germline CDR1 reads SGHRS; CDR2 reads YFSETQ. The CDR3 spans 17 residues. V lost 3 bases and J lost 8; bases outside the gene matches: 9. CDR3 nucleotides: TGCGCCAGCAGCTCGACGCCCGGACTAGCGGGGGGGTATGAGCAGTTCTTC. Translating gives CASSSTPGLAGGYEQFF.

V and J are TRBV6-5 and TRBJ1-2; D remains unclear. Trimming left V 7 bases short and J 2 bases short, with 11 bases between. Germline loops: CDR1 MNHEY, CDR2 SVGAGI. This CDR3 is 13 amino acids long. Written as DNA, the CDR3 is TGTGCCAGCACCACCACAGAAAACTATGGCTACACCTTC. This gives the protein CASTTTENYGYTF.

The chain carries TRBV6-5 and TRBJ1-2; 9 bases line up with TRBD1. Trimming took 4 bases from V and 4 from J; bases not matched to a gene: 4. The germline CDR1 and CDR2 sequences are MNHEY and SVGAGI. The CDR3 totals 14 residues. CDR3 bases: TGTGCCAGCAGTTGGGGACAGGGAACCTATGGCTACACCTTC. Protein product: CASSWGQGTYGYTF.

This clone appeared once. CDR3 residues: CASSYRTGGRNTIYF. CDR3 nucleotides: TGTGCCAGCAGTTACCGGACAGGGGGTAGAAACACCATATATTTT. V usage is TRBV6-5 and J usage is TRBJ1-3, with 10 bases that match TRBD1. The V gene's germline CDR1 is MNHEY and CDR2 SVGAGI. The CDR3 has 15 amino acids. The junction had 3 bases not matched to a gene; V was cut back by 2 bases and J by 5 bases.

This clone was seen more than once but under ten times. The chain is built from TRBV4-3 and TRBJ2-7; D might be TRBD2 (5 bases). The V end lost 2 bases, the J end lost 4 bases, and 12 bases lay between the germline ends. The CDR3 is 14 amino acids. Germline-derived CDR1 and CDR2 are LGHNA and YSLEER. The CDR3 loop is CASSQYVSGYEQYF. The DNA for the CDR3 is TGCGCCAGCAGCCAATATGTCTCGGGGTACGAGCAGTACTTC.

The gene calls are TRBV7-9 and TRBJ2-5; D is possibly TRBD1 (5 bases). The length of the CDR3 is 13 residues. The germline V gene has CDR1 SEHNR and CDR2 FQNEAQ (reference sequence). Trimming removed 2 bases from V and 7 bases from J, with 11 bases in between. In DNA form, the CDR3 reads TGTGCCAGCAGCTTACCAGGGAACGGGACCCAGTACTTC. Translated, it gives CASSLPGNGTQYF.

The chain carries TRBV28 and TRBJ1-1; tentative D call: TRBD1 (5 bases). CDR1 MDHEN and CDR2 SYDVKM come from the germline V gene. Trimming pared 3 bases from V and 7 bases from J, leaving 9 bases between. CDR3 length: 12 amino acids. DNA of the CDR3: TGTGCCAGCAGTTTCTGGGGGGGTGAAGCTTTCTTT. It yields the protein CASSFWGGEAFF. The variable domain in full, completed from reference TRBV28 and TRBJ1-1, reads DVKVTQSSRYLVKRTGEKVFLECVQDMDHENMFWYRQDPGLGLRLIYFSYDVKMKEKGDIPEGYSVSREKKERFSLILESASTNQTSMYLCASSFWGGEAFFGQGTRLTVV.

The V gene is TRBV6-5, the J gene TRBJ1-4, with 7 bases fitting TRBD1. Germline-derived CDR1 and CDR2 are MNHEY and SVGAGI. After removal of 8 bases from V and 7 bases from J, the junction contained 13 bases not matched to a gene. The CDR3 extends over 15 amino acids. The CDR3 DNA reads TGTGCCAGCTCTCTTACAGGGGAGGCTGGTGAAAAACTGTTTTTT. Its translation is CASSLTGEAGEKLFF.

The chain employs TRBV4-1 and TRBJ2-5; possible D gene TRBD2, 6 bases. The V end lost 1 base, the J end lost 5 bases, and 11 bases lay between the germline ends. Germline CDR1 reads MGHRA; CDR2 reads YSYEKL. The CDR3 is made up of 14 amino acids. The CDR3 reads CASSQVPGRETQYF. The CDR3 region has the DNA TGCGCCAGCAGCCAAGTCCCAGGGAGGGAGACCCAGTACTTC.

The count of this clone is one. This chain joins TRBV5-4 and TRBJ1-1; no clear D. V gave up 4 bases and J gave up 5 bases, with 9 bases separating them. This CDR3 spans 12 amino acids. The germline V gene has CDR1 SGHNT and CDR2 YYREEE (reference sequence). CDR3: CASSLPRTEAFF. For the CDR3, the DNA is TGTGCCAGCAGCCTCCCGCGAACTGAAGCTTTCTTT.

The V call is TRBV7-2, the J call TRBJ2-7; 7 positions agree with TRBD1. Trimming removed 5 bases from V and 2 bases from J; junction bases left unmatched: 9. The CDR3 spans 15 residues. In germline, CDR1 is SGHTA, CDR2 FQGNSA. This CDR3 is CASSLIDRDPYEQYF. The CDR3 nucleotides are TGTGCCAGCAGCCTAATTGACAGGGACCCCTACGAGCAGTACTTC.

The chain carries TRBV12-5 and TRBJ2-1; 9 bases agree with TRBD2. This CDR3 spans 17 amino acids. J was trimmed by 8 bases and V by 2 bases; bases with no gene match: 13. Per germline, CDR1 LGHNT and CDR2 FRNRAP. CDR3 amino acids: CASGLRAGGPPRDEQFF. In DNA, the CDR3 is TGTGCTAGTGGTTTGAGGGCGGGAGGGCCCCCACGCGATGAGCAGTTCTTC.

In this sample, this clone turned up once. V gene TRBV7-9 combines with J gene TRBJ2-3; 10 nucleotides match TRBD2. The V gene's germline CDR1 is SEHNR and CDR2 FQNEAQ (reference sequence). Germline trimming cut 2 bases from V and 7 bases from J; bases unmatched to any gene: 6. The CDR3 totals 15 residues. The DNA for the CDR3 is TGTGCCAGCAGCTTATCTAGCGGGGGCCCCCATACGCAGTATTTT. Protein product: CASSLSSGGPHTQYF. Together with reference TRBV7-9 and TRBJ2-3, the CDR3 gives the full variable domain: DTGVSQNPRHKITKRGQNVTFRCDPISEHNRLYWYRQTLGQGPEFLTYFQNEAQLEKSRLLSDRFSAERPKGSFSTLEIQRTEQGDSAMYLCASSLSSGGPHTQYFGPGTRLTVL.

The gene calls are TRBV5-4 and TRBJ2-7, with D hard to call. CDR1 is SGHNT and CDR2 is YYREEE in the germline V gene (reference sequence). The length of the CDR3 is 14 residues. V gave up 2 bases and J gave up 2 bases, with 11 bases separating them. The chain's CDR3 is CASSLPGHTYEQYF. The CDR3 coding sequence is TGTGCCAGCAGCTTACCAGGTCACACCTACGAGCAGTACTTC.

This clone was observed a single time. The chain carries TRBV14 and TRBJ2-7, with a possible D match to TRBD2 (5 bases). Germline loops: CDR1 SGHDN, CDR2 FVKESK. Trimming stripped 4 bases from V and 4 bases from J, with 8 bases between. This CDR3 has 12 residues. CDR3: CASSPGEYEQYF. The CDR3 nucleotides read TGTGCCAGCAGCCCCGGGGAGTACGAGCAGTACTTC.

V gene TRBV7-2 combines with J gene TRBJ2-3; tentatively, D is TRBD2 (6 bases). Germline values: CDR1 SGHTA, CDR2 FQGNSA. V lost 0 bases and J 2 bases, leaving 9 bases between the germline ends. CDR3 length equals 15 residues. This CDR3 reads CASSLARDFTDTQYF. CDR3 nucleotides: TGTGCCAGCAGCTTAGCAAGGGACTTCACAGATACGCAGTATTTT.